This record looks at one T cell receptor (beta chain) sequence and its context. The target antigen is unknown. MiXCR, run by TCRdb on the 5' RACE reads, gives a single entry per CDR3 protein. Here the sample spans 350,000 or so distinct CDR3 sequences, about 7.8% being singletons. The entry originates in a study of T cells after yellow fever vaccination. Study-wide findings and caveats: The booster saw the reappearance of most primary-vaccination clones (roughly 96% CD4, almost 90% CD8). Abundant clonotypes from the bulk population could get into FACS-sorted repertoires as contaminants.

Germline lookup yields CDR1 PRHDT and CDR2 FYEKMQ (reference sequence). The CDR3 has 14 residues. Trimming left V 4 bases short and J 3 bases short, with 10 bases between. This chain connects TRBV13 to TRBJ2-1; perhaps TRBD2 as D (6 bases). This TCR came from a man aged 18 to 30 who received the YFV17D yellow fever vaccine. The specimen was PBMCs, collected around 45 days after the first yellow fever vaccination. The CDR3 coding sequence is TGTGCCAGCAGCTCCATTAGCGGCTACAATGAGCAGTTCTTC. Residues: CASSSISGYNEQFF.